This passage covers 32 T cell receptor beta chains from one sample sequenced in a study of technical replicates of blood from a few donors. Sequencing was performed with immunoSEQ multiplex PCR; in TCRdb, only in-frame clones are kept and a portion is missing. The sample holds 75,000 to 90,000 clones; around nine tenths are singletons and the top ten take 0.27%. Sequenced sample: T cells isolated from PBMCs. The receptor set was obtained from a human donor in good health.

This chain joins TRBV2 and TRBJ2-2; D is undetermined. The CDR3 extends over 13 amino acids. V gave up 9 bases and J gave up 6 bases, with 14 bases separating them. The germline gives CDR1 SNHLY, CDR2 FYNNEI. The CDR3: CARSRRKSGELFF. DNA of the CDR3: TGTGCCAGATCACGCAGGAAGTCCGGGGAGCTGTTTTTT.

The gene calls are TRBV11-3 and TRBJ2-3, with a possible D match to TRBD1 (6 bases). The ends were cut back, 4 bases at V and 2 bases at J, with 16 bases in the middle. CDR3 length equals 16 residues. The germline CDR1 and CDR2 sequences are SGHNT and YENEEA. The CDR3 DNA reads as TGTGCCAGCAGCTCAAACAGGGAACGGTCCACAGATACGCAGTATTTT. Protein sequence: CASSSNRERSTDTQYF.

This rearrangement joins TRBV5-8 to TRBJ1-6; maybe TRBD1 (5 bases). Germline lookup yields CDR1 SGHTS and CDR2 YDEGEE. The CDR3 totals 17 residues. Trimming stripped 1 base from V and 6 bases from J, with 17 bases between. CDR3 nucleotides: TGTGCCAGCAGCTTGTTCCCGGGGGATTTCGGTAATTCACCCCTCCACTTT. As protein: CASSLFPGDFGNSPLHF.

This sequence joins TRBV4-1 and TRBJ2-6; unclear D gene. Trimming removed 6 bases at V and 3 bases at J, with 9 bases between. This CDR3 has 14 amino acids. Germline V gene sequence: CDR1 MGHRA, CDR2 YSYEKL. The CDR3 DNA reads as TGCGCCAGCAGAGCCCTTAGTGGGGCCAACGTCCTGACTTTC. Protein sequence: CASRALSGANVLTF.

The chain uses TRBV5-4 and TRBJ2-7, with D possibly matching TRBD2 (5 bases). V lost 0 bases and J lost 3, with 13 bases in between. Germline assignment: CDR1 SGHNT and CDR2 YYREEE (reference sequence). The CDR3 is 15 amino acids. For the CDR3, the DNA is TGTGCCAGCAGCTTGGGGAGCGGACCAGGCTACGAGCAGTACTTC. Its translation: CASSLGSGPGYEQYF.

This clone was seen just once. The chain uses TRBV5-6 and TRBJ1-3; D may be TRBD1 (6 bases). V lost 0 bases to trimming and J lost 5 bases, with 12 bases between them. This CDR3 has 15 amino acids. Germline CDR1 is SGHDT and CDR2 is YYEEEE. This CDR3 is CASSLAGTKRNTIYF. The CDR3, as DNA: TGTGCCAGCAGCTTGGCCGGGACAAAGAGAAACACCATATATTTT.

This chain joins TRBV18 and TRBJ2-7, with 9 bases identical to TRBD1. This CDR3 contains 16 residues. Germline CDR1 KGHSH, CDR2 LQKENI. The V and J ends lost 1 base and 1 base, in that order; junction bases with no gene match: 5. The CDR3 region has the DNA TGTGCCAGCTCACCACTGGGACAGGGTGTATCCTACGAGCAGTACTTC. It codes for CASSPLGQGVSYEQYF.

The CDR3 loop is CASSFGQGSGSPLHF. The CDR3 nucleotides read TGTGCCAGCAGTTTCGGACAGGGTAGTGGTTCACCCCTCCACTTT. The V gene is TRBV7-2, the J gene TRBJ1-6; 8 positions match TRBD1. The V gene's germline CDR1 is SGHTA and CDR2 FQGNSA. The CDR3 is 15 amino acids. V shed 6 bases, J shed 9 bases, and the junction held 10 bases outside the gene matches.

The J gene is TRBJ2-7, the V gene TRBV5-1; 10 bases are shared with TRBD1. Germline lookup yields CDR1 SGHRS and CDR2 YFSETQ. The CDR3 is made up of 17 amino acids. The ends lost 3 bases at V and 1 base at J; junction bases unmatched: 10. The chain's CDR3 is CASSYSTGGGNSYEQYF. The CDR3 region has the DNA TGCGCCAGCAGCTACTCGACAGGGGGCGGTAATTCCTACGAGCAGTACTTC.

The CDR3 DNA reads TGCAGCGTTGAGGACTCCCCGGGACAGGCCTCCTACGAGCAGTACTTC. It encodes CSVEDSPGQASYEQYF. V gene TRBV29-1 combines with J gene TRBJ2-7; 8 bases fit TRBD1. Germline V CDR1 and CDR2: SQVTM, ANQGSEA. This CDR3 region has 16 residues. Losses at the gene ends were 3 bases for V and 0 bases for J; bases not matched to a gene: 10.

J is TRBJ2-1 and V is TRBV19; D is possibly TRBD2 (5 bases). The CDR3 consists of 18 residues. V was trimmed by 6 bases and J by 0 bases, leaving 21 bases between them. From germline, CDR1 is LNHDA and CDR2 SQIVND (reference sequence). Written as DNA, the CDR3 is TGTGCCAGTAGGGACCGAGGGTTCCCCTTGAGCTCCTACAATGAGCAGTTCTTC. Its protein is CASRDRGFPLSSYNEQFF. The variable domain in full, completed from reference TRBV19 and TRBJ2-1, reads DGGITQSPKYLFRKEGQNVTLSCEQNLNHDAMYWYRQDPGQGLRLIYYSQIVNDFQKGDIAEGYSVSREKKESFPLTVTSAQKNPTAFYLCASRDRGFPLSSYNEQFFGPGTRLTVL.

V and J are TRBV7-6 and TRBJ1-1; 11 nucleotides align to TRBD1. J gave up 0 bases and V 4 bases, and 10 bases lay outside the gene matches. CDR1 is SGHVS, CDR2 FNYEAQ, per germline. This CDR3 spans 18 amino acids. This CDR3 is CASSSTDRGRRMNTEAFF. The CDR3 coding sequence is TGTGCCAGCAGCTCAACGGACAGGGGGCGTAGGATGAACACTGAAGCTTTCTTT.

This chain connects TRBV19 to TRBJ1-5; D possibly corresponds to TRBD1 (5 bases). V dropped 6 bases and J dropped 0 bases, with 15 bases sitting between them. This CDR3 has 16 residues. Germline CDR1 reads LNHDA; CDR2 reads SQIVND (reference sequence). CDR3 nucleotide sequence: TGTGCCAGTAGGTCGGGCAGGGCTAATAGCAATCAGCCCCAGCATTTT. Translating it yields CASRSGRANSNQPQHF.

The chain combines TRBV29-1 with TRBJ1-3; the D gene is possibly TRBD1 (5 bases). The germline V and J ends were trimmed by 1 base and 4 bases, with 17 bases remaining between them. The CDR3 is 16 residues long. Germline values: CDR1 SQVTM, CDR2 ANQGSEA. The CDR3 nucleotides are TGCAGCGTTGAAGGGGAAGGGGATTCGGAGGGAAACACCATATATTTT. Protein sequence: CSVEGEGDSEGNTIYF.

CDR3 in amino acids: CASSLVAARNNEQFF. CDR3 coding DNA: TGTGCCAGCAGCTTAGTAGCGGCTAGAAACAATGAGCAGTTCTTC. The gene calls are TRBV13 and TRBJ2-1, with D perhaps matching TRBD2 (6 bases). The V end lost 1 base, the J end lost 5 bases, and 12 bases lay between the germline ends. The CDR3 is made up of 15 amino acids. CDR1 and CDR2 from the germline V gene are PRHDT and FYEKMQ (reference sequence).

V gene TRBV7-9 combines with J gene TRBJ2-1; 12 bases match TRBD2. V gave up 5 bases and J gave up 4 bases; unmatched junction bases: 3. Per germline, CDR1 SEHNR and CDR2 FQNEAQ (reference sequence). This CDR3 region has 15 residues. This CDR3 reads CASSPSGRDYNEQFF. The CDR3 DNA is TGTGCCAGCAGCCCTAGCGGGAGGGATTACAATGAGCAGTTCTTC.

The chain employs TRBV11-3 and TRBJ2-5; 15 bases map to TRBD2. V was pared by 5 bases and J by 3 bases, with 4 bases of the junction left unmatched. The CDR3 has 16 amino acids. Germline CDR1 reads SGHNT; CDR2 reads YENEEA. DNA for the CDR3: TGTGCCAGCAGCCAGGGACTAGCGGGGGGTAAAGAGACCCAGTACTTC. Translation: CASSQGLAGGKETQYF.

This chain links TRBV11-3 with TRBJ2-1, with 7 bases matching TRBD2. Germline V gives CDR1 SGHNT, CDR2 YENEEA. The CDR3 extends over 19 amino acids. With V trimmed by 2 bases and J by 0 bases, 13 bases remained unmatched. CDR3 bases: TGTGCCAGCAGCTTACGGGCGGGGGTTACGCAGTCCTCCTACAATGAGCAGTTCTTC. This gives the protein CASSLRAGVTQSSYNEQFF.

The rearrangement joins TRBV5-4 to TRBJ2-5, with 7 positions matching TRBD1. Germline values: CDR1 SGHNT, CDR2 YYREEE (reference sequence). The ends lost 7 bases at V and 0 bases at J; junction bases unmatched: 6. This CDR3 is built from 14 residues. The CDR3 reads CASHGTANQETQYF. In DNA form, the CDR3 reads TGTGCCAGCCACGGGACAGCCAACCAAGAGACCCAGTACTTC.

The V call is TRBV13, the J call TRBJ2-7; D is undetermined. CDR1 is PRHDT and CDR2 is FYEKMQ in the germline V gene (reference sequence). V dropped 5 bases and J dropped 0 bases, with 5 bases sitting between them. The CDR3 loop spans 12 amino acids. The chain's CDR3 is CASSMSSYEQYF. CDR3 in DNA: TGTGCCAGCAGCATGAGCTCCTACGAGCAGTACTTC.

CDR3 loop: CASSLSQGRGNGELFF. CDR3 bases: TGCGCCAGCAGCTTGTCTCAGGGGCGCGGTAACGGGGAGCTGTTTTTT. V usage is TRBV5-1 and J usage is TRBJ2-2, with D possibly being TRBD1 (6 bases). This CDR3 is 16 amino acids long. V was shortened by 1 base and J by 7 bases, with 17 bases between the two germline ends. CDR1 and CDR2 (germline): SGHRS, YFSETQ.

V gene TRBV10-1 combines with J gene TRBJ2-3; 10 positions match TRBD2. The CDR3 has 15 amino acids. Germline trimming cut 3 bases from V and 2 bases from J; bases unmatched to any gene: 2. In germline, CDR1 is WNHNN, CDR2 SYGVQD (reference sequence). The CDR3 bases are TGCGCCAGCAGTGAAGGGACTAGCGTCACAGATACGCAGTATTTT. Its protein is CASSEGTSVTDTQYF.

The chain combines TRBV7-2 with TRBJ1-1; D gene uncertain. The V gene lost 5 bases and the J gene lost 1 base, with 8 bases spanning the gap. Germline CDR1 reads SGHTA; CDR2 reads FQGNSA. This CDR3 contains 13 residues. Written as DNA, the CDR3 is TGTGCCAGCAGCATCTCTAGGAACACTGAAGCTTTCTTT. This codes for CASSISRNTEAFF.

This rearrangement joins TRBV7-2 to TRBJ2-7; 7 nucleotides match TRBD2. J lost 0 bases, V lost 1 base, and 0 bases had no gene match. Per the germline V gene, CDR1 is SGHTA and CDR2 is FQGNSA. The CDR3 is 14 amino acids. CDR3: CASSLGTSSYEQYF. CDR3 DNA: TGTGCCAGCAGCTTAGGGACTAGCTCCTACGAGCAGTACTTC.

Here the CDR3 DNA reads TGTGCCTGGAGTAGGCTAGCGGGGGGACCGAACACCGGGGAGCTGTTTTTT. Translating it yields CAWSRLAGGPNTGELFF. This chain joins TRBV30 and TRBJ2-2, with 11 positions matching TRBD2. CDR3 length equals 17 residues. The germline CDR1 and CDR2 sequences are GTSNPN and SVGIG (reference sequence). V shed 2 bases, J shed 0 bases, and the junction held 5 bases outside the gene matches.

V is TRBV2 and J is TRBJ2-3, with TRBD2 identical over 9 bases. Germline V gene data show CDR1 as SNHLY and CDR2 as FYNNEI. V shed 6 bases, J shed 5 bases, and the junction held 21 bases outside the gene matches. This CDR3 contains 19 residues. Here the CDR3 DNA reads TGTGCCAGCAGCGAAAGAATTCGAAGGGGCGGGAGGGTGAAAGATACGCAGTATTTT. This codes for CASSERIRRGGRVKDTQYF.

The chain combines TRBV7-2 with TRBJ1-1; 9 bases are a match to TRBD1. V trimming: 4 bases; J trimming: 0 bases; junction bases outside the gene matches: 6. There are 16 residues in the CDR3. The germline V gene encodes CDR1 SGHTA and CDR2 FQGNSA. CDR3 nucleotide sequence: TGTGCCAGCAGCTGGACAGGGGCTACGATGAACACTGAAGCTTTCTTT. This translates into CASSWTGATMNTEAFF.

The chain recombines TRBV4-1 with TRBJ1-2, with TRBD1 matching over 8 bases. This CDR3 comprises 14 residues. Germline-derived CDR1 and CDR2 are MGHRA and YSYEKL. J lost 7 bases, V lost 5 bases, and 9 bases had no gene match. CDR3 in amino acids: CASSFGQGYRGYTF. The CDR3 region has the DNA TGCGCCAGCAGCTTCGGACAGGGTTATCGTGGCTACACCTTC.

The chain uses TRBV11-2 and TRBJ1-1; D perhaps matches TRBD1 (6 bases). The V and J ends lost 8 bases and 1 base respectively, with 11 bases between them. Germline CDR1 SGHAT, CDR2 FQNNGV. The CDR3 has 13 residues. CDR3 protein: CASVGHPNTEAFF. Written as DNA, the CDR3 is TGTGCCAGCGTGGGACACCCGAACACTGAAGCTTTCTTT.

V and J are TRBV7-2 and TRBJ2-3; D possibly corresponds to TRBD1 (6 bases). The CDR3 runs 14 residues. In germline, CDR1 is SGHTA, CDR2 FQGNSA. With 4 bases removed from V and 4 bases from J, the gap between germline ends came to 12 bases. The CDR3 sequence: CASSSDRSSDTQYF. CDR3 nucleotides: TGTGCCAGCAGCTCCGACAGGAGCTCAGATACGCAGTATTTT.

J is TRBJ2-5 and V is TRBV19; 8 positions match TRBD1. Per the germline V gene, CDR1 is LNHDA and CDR2 is SQIVND (reference sequence). V lost 7 bases, J lost 3 bases, and 13 bases stayed unmatched. The CDR3 extends over 16 amino acids. The CDR3 loop is CASKKGDRHSEETQYF. The DNA of the CDR3 is TGTGCCAGTAAGAAGGGGGACAGGCACAGTGAAGAGACCCAGTACTTC.

The chain employs TRBV11-3 and TRBJ2-7; weak D call: TRBD1 (5 bases). CDR3 length equals 16 residues. The germline V gene has CDR1 SGHNT and CDR2 YENEEA. Trimming pared 3 bases from V and 0 bases from J, leaving 15 bases between. Written as DNA, the CDR3 is TGTGCCAGCAGCTTCAATGGACATCTCAGCTCCTACGAGCAGTACTTC. This translates into CASSFNGHLSSYEQYF. Using reference TRBV11-3 and TRBJ2-7 for the parts outside the CDR3, the full variable domain is EAGVVQSPRYKIIEKKQPVAFWCNPISGHNTLYWYLQNLGQGPELLIRYENEEAVDDSQLPKDRFSAERLKGVDSTLKIQPAELGDSAVYLCASSFNGHLSSYEQYFGPGTRLTVT.